Shown below are 27 T cell receptor beta chains from a single sample sequenced in a study of blood T cell repertoires in COVID-19. This table comes from immunoSEQ multiplex PCR, and its TCRdb copy is limited to in-frame clones, with some not included. The sample has around 170,000 clones, about 86% seen once. Sequencing used peripheral blood. Every receptor here comes from a man in his forties or fifties with active or convalescent COVID-19.

This clone was counted a few times. The chain has TRBV10-3 and TRBJ1-2; 9 bases align to TRBD1. The ends lost 6 bases at V and 4 bases at J; junction bases unmatched: 6. Germline V gives CDR1 ENHRY, CDR2 SYGVKD. The CDR3 extends over 14 amino acids. The CDR3 sequence: CAIRPGQGGYGYTF. The CDR3 bases are TGTGCCATCAGACCGGGACAGGGTGGCTATGGCTACACCTTC.

The chain joins TRBV3-1 (or the pseudogene TRBV3-2) to TRBJ1-6; the D gene is possibly TRBD1 (6 bases). V lost 6 bases, J lost 7 bases, and 13 bases lay in between. Germline V lookup: CDR1 LGHDT, CDR2 YNNKEL (reference sequence). The CDR3 contains 14 residues. In DNA, the CDR3 is TGTGCCAGCAGACCGGACAGCTTAAATTCACCCCTCCACTTT. It is translated as CASRPDSLNSPLHF.

This clone was observed a handful of times. The rearrangement links TRBV13 to TRBJ2-2; a possible D gene is TRBD2 (5 bases). Germline V gene sequence: CDR1 PRHDT, CDR2 FYEKMQ (reference sequence). This CDR3 has 17 amino acids. The ends were cut back, 5 bases at V and 7 bases at J, with 23 bases in the middle. The CDR3 region is CASSPNRPGNRNGELFF. CDR3 nucleotides: TGTGCCAGCAGCCCAAACCGACCGGGGAATCGTAACGGGGAGCTGTTTTTT.

This clone was picked up one time. The CDR3 region has the DNA TGCGCCAGCAGCCCGGCAGGGGACGGCTACACTGAAGCTTTCTTT. It encodes CASSPAGDGYTEAFF. J is TRBJ1-1 and V is TRBV5-1; D possibly corresponds to TRBD1 (6 bases). V was shortened by 4 bases and J by 3 bases, with 16 bases between the two germline ends. The CDR3 runs to 15 residues. Germline CDR1 reads SGHRS; CDR2 reads YFSETQ.

The gene calls are TRBV29-1 and TRBJ1-1; no definite D call. CDR1 is SQVTM and CDR2 is ANQGSEA in the germline V gene. The CDR3 runs to 11 residues. V lost 3 bases to trimming and J lost 7 bases, with 9 bases between them. The CDR3 protein is CSVEGTLEAFF. CDR3 in DNA: TGCAGCGTTGAGGGCACCCTTGAAGCTTTCTTT.

This chain's CDR3 is CASSPSERNNSPLHF. CDR3 nucleotides: TGTGCCAGCTCACCATCGGAGAGAAATAATTCACCCCTCCACTTT. The chain combines TRBV18 with TRBJ1-6, with D hard to call. The CDR3 contains 15 residues. Per germline, CDR1 KGHSH and CDR2 LQKENI. V lost 2 bases and J 5 bases, leaving 10 bases between the germline ends.

V usage is TRBV5-1 and J usage is TRBJ1-5; D gene uncertain. Germline values: CDR1 SGHRS, CDR2 YFSETQ. Trimming cost V 2 bases and J 3 bases, with 12 bases left between them. This CDR3 has 15 amino acids. The CDR3 here is CASSLSDGDNQPQHF. The CDR3, as DNA: TGCGCCAGCAGCTTATCAGACGGAGACAATCAGCCCCAGCATTTT.

The chain joins TRBV4-3 to TRBJ1-2; D gene unclear. Germline CDR1 and CDR2: LGHNA and YSLEER. V lost 3 bases, J lost 7 bases, and 12 bases lay in between. The length of the CDR3 is 13 residues. CDR3 amino acids: CASSHIGEAGYTF. The CDR3 DNA sequence: TGCGCCAGCAGCCATATCGGGGAGGCTGGCTACACCTTC.

The chain employs TRBV24-1 and TRBJ1-2, with D possibly TRBD1 on 6 matching bases. The V gene lost 3 bases and the J gene lost 3 bases, with 13 bases spanning the gap. The germline gives CDR1 KGHDR, CDR2 SFDVKD. This CDR3 comprises 15 residues. The CDR3 sequence: CATSDRRGGDYGYTF. CDR3 DNA sequence: TGTGCCACCAGTGATCGCAGGGGAGGGGACTATGGCTACACCTTC.

This clone was found a few times. V is TRBV6-5 and J is TRBJ1-3; D possibly corresponds to TRBD1 (6 bases). Trimming took 7 bases from V and 0 from J, leaving 13 bases between them. CDR1 MNHEY and CDR2 SVGAGI come from the germline V gene. CDR3 length: 15 residues. CDR3 sequence (DNA): TGTGCCAGCACCGGACAGACAAGCTCTGGAAACACCATATATTTT. Residues: CASTGQTSSGNTIYF.

The CDR3 DNA is TGTGCCAGCAGCCAAGGGGGGACAGATGAAAAACTGTTTTTT. It translates to CASSQGGTDEKLFF. The chain links TRBV4-2 to TRBJ1-4, with 7 bases matching TRBD1. J was trimmed by 6 bases and V by 1 base; bases with no gene match: 2. CDR1 is LGHNA, CDR2 YNFKEQ, per germline. The CDR3 is 14 residues long.

The V and J genes are TRBV5-4 and TRBJ2-3; a possible D gene is TRBD1 (6 bases). Trimming removed 4 bases at V and 4 bases at J, with 16 bases between. CDR1 SGHNT and CDR2 YYREEE come from the germline V gene (reference sequence). The CDR3 has 15 residues. In DNA form, the CDR3 reads TGTGCCAGCAGCATCCGGGACATCACATCAGATACGCAGTATTTT. Protein product: CASSIRDITSDTQYF.

This clone has just one count. This sequence joins TRBV10-3 and TRBJ2-3; TRBD2 agrees at 7 bases. This CDR3 is 14 amino acids long. Trimming removed 4 bases from V and 1 base from J; junction bases left unmatched: 2. Germline CDR1 and CDR2: ENHRY and SYGVKD. The CDR3 protein is CAISVGGGTDTQYF. The CDR3 nucleotides are TGTGCCATCAGTGTGGGGGGGGGCACAGATACGCAGTATTTT.

The chain links TRBV6-2 or TRBV6-3 to TRBJ1-2, with TRBD1 matching 7 bases. CDR1 MNHEY and CDR2 SVGEGT come from the germline V gene. The length of the CDR3 is 14 residues. Trimming removed 5 bases from V and 6 bases from J; junction bases left unmatched: 9. CDR3 bases: TGTGCCAGCAGTCTCCCGACAGGGATGGATGGCTACACCTTC. It translates to CASSLPTGMDGYTF.

V and J are TRBV5-4 and TRBJ2-1; TRBD1 aligns across 7 bases. The germline gives CDR1 SGHNT, CDR2 YYREEE (reference sequence). J gave up 6 bases and V 5 bases, and 2 bases lay outside the gene matches. This CDR3 contains 12 residues. The CDR3 DNA reads TGTGCCAGCAGATCAGGGGGCAATGAGCAGTTCTTC. Protein product: CASRSGGNEQFF.

This clone appeared a single time. J is TRBJ2-7 and V is TRBV11-2; TRBD2 is a possible D gene (5 bases). The CDR3 length is 13 residues. V was shortened by 0 bases and J by 5 bases, with 8 bases between the two germline ends. Germline V lookup: CDR1 SGHAT, CDR2 FQNNGV. CDR3 nucleotides: TGTGCCAGCAGCTTAGATCGGGGAGACGAGCAGTACTTC. Protein product: CASSLDRGDEQYF.

This sequence joins TRBV29-1 and TRBJ1-2; 10 nucleotides agree with TRBD1. The V gene's germline CDR1 is SQVTM and CDR2 ANQGSEA. Losses at the gene ends were 3 bases for V and 6 bases for J; bases not matched to a gene: 16. The CDR3 consists of 17 residues. The CDR3 nucleotides read TGCAGCGTTGAGACCCGGGACAGGGGCACATTCGTCGATGGCTACACCTTC. Its protein is CSVETRDRGTFVDGYTF. The entire variable domain, with the rest obtained from reference TRBV29-1 and TRBJ1-2, is as follows: SAVISQKPSRDICQRGTSLTIQCQVDSQVTMMFWYRQQPGQSLTLIATANQGSEATYESGFVIDKFPISRPNLTFSTLTVSNMSPEDSSIYLCSVETRDRGTFVDGYTFGSGTRLTVV.

The chain employs TRBV5-4 and TRBJ2-1; 11 nucleotides agree with TRBD2. This CDR3 has 15 residues. The trim removed 3 bases at V and 4 bases at J, leaving 3 bases unmatched. CDR1 SGHNT and CDR2 YYREEE come from the germline V gene (reference sequence). This chain's CDR3 is CASSSGTSGYNEQFF. In DNA form, the CDR3 reads TGTGCCAGCAGCTCCGGGACTAGCGGTTACAATGAGCAGTTCTTC.

The CDR3 region is CASSIDQGTVAAWGNQPQHF. CDR3 DNA sequence: TGTGCCAGTAGTATAGATCAGGGGACAGTCGCAGCTTGGGGCAATCAGCCCCAGCATTTT. The chain has TRBV19 and TRBJ1-5, with 7 nucleotides matching TRBD1. The CDR3 runs 20 residues. CDR1 is LNHDA and CDR2 is SQIVND in the germline V gene (reference sequence). The junction had 16 bases not matched to a gene; V was cut back by 0 bases and J by 2 bases.

The genes are TRBV19 and TRBJ1-3; D is undetermined. Germline loops: CDR1 LNHDA, CDR2 SQIVND (reference sequence). The CDR3 runs 16 residues. V lost 7 bases, J lost 0 bases, and 16 bases lay in between. The CDR3 protein is CASNTGLYVSGNTIYF. The DNA of the CDR3 is TGTGCCAGTAATACTGGACTCTACGTCTCTGGAAACACCATATATTTT.

The V gene is TRBV27, the J gene TRBJ2-1; 12 bases map to TRBD2. Germline V gene lookup returns CDR1 MNHEY and CDR2 SMNVEV (reference sequence). This CDR3 contains 23 residues. The V segment lost 1 base and the J segment 2 bases; nucleotides outside the gene matches: 21. As DNA, the CDR3 is TGTGCCAGCAGTTTATTCCTTGGAGGTCCTAGCGGGAGGGCCAAAAGTGCCTACAATGAGCAGTTCTTC. It translates to CASSLFLGGPSGRAKSAYNEQFF.

The chain couples TRBV6-2 or TRBV6-3 to TRBJ2-7; D is unresolved. Germline V gene lookup returns CDR1 MNHEY and CDR2 SVGEGT. This CDR3 comprises 14 residues. Deletions cut 3 bases from V and 1 base from J, with 10 bases between. The CDR3 sequence is CASSYKEQSYEQYF. The CDR3 DNA reads as TGTGCCAGCAGTTATAAGGAGCAGTCCTACGAGCAGTACTTC.

This chain links TRBV24-1 with TRBJ1-2, with 10 bases lining up with TRBD1. The CDR3 totals 15 residues. V was pared by 2 bases and J by 3 bases, with 2 bases of the junction left unmatched. The germline V gene encodes CDR1 KGHDR and CDR2 SFDVKD. The CDR3 loop is CATSDSTGGDYGYTF. The DNA for the CDR3 is TGTGCCACCAGTGATTCGACAGGGGGCGACTATGGCTACACCTTC.

The chain employs TRBV4-2 and TRBJ2-5; TRBD2 aligns across 8 bases. The trim removed 2 bases at V and 4 bases at J, leaving 9 bases unmatched. This CDR3 has 16 amino acids. CDR1 and CDR2 (germline): LGHNA, YNFKEQ. The CDR3 nucleotides read TGTGCCAGCAGCCAACCGGGGACTAGATCTTCAGAGACCCAGTACTTC. Translation gives CASSQPGTRSSETQYF.

The sample holds one count of this clone. The J gene is TRBJ2-1, the V gene TRBV4-1; 8 positions match TRBD2. The junction had 5 bases not matched to a gene; V was cut back by 0 bases and J by 4 bases. The CDR3 is 16 residues long. Germline V gives CDR1 MGHRA, CDR2 YSYEKL. The CDR3 DNA sequence: TGCGCCAGCAGCCAAGATGGCACTAGCGGATACAATGAGCAGTTCTTC. Translated, it gives CASSQDGTSGYNEQFF.

The rearrangement links TRBV15 to TRBJ1-2; 8 nucleotides line up with TRBD1. Germline V gives CDR1 LNHNV, CDR2 YYDKDF (reference sequence). J gave up 5 bases and V 1 base, and 9 bases lay outside the gene matches. The CDR3 is 16 amino acids. The CDR3 spells CATSRGLSGQEYGYTF. CDR3 DNA: TGTGCCACCAGCAGAGGGCTCTCGGGACAGGAGTATGGCTACACCTTC. The full variable domain, in which reference TRBV15 and TRBJ1-2 provide the parts outside the CDR3, is DAMVIQNPRYQVTQFGKPVTLSCSQTLNHNVMYWYQQKSSQAPKLLFHYYDKDFNNEADTPDNFQSRRPNTSFCFLDIRSPGLGDTAMYLCATSRGLSGQEYGYTFGSGTRLTVV.

The chain recombines TRBV6-5 with TRBJ1-4; 11 bases line up with TRBD1. The V and J ends lost 7 bases and 8 bases, in that order; junction bases with no gene match: 6. The germline V gene encodes CDR1 MNHEY and CDR2 SVGAGI. There are 14 residues in the CDR3. This CDR3 reads CASTLDRGREKLFF. The CDR3 DNA reads TGTGCCAGCACTCTGGACAGGGGGCGCGAAAAACTGTTTTTT.